This T cell receptor (beta chain) was observed in a study of T cells in Graves' hyperthyroidism and ophthalmopathy. On the study more broadly: At the time of initial diagnosis and before any treatment, peripheral blood was collected. Findings of the study overall: Most thyroid clonotypes expanded above 0.001 were also detected in blood.

The CDR3 has 15 residues. V shed 3 bases and J shed 0 bases, with 8 bases lying between them. Germline-derived CDR1 and CDR2 are SGHAT and FQNNGV. Amplification targeted TCR beta CDR3 regions from RNA transcripts. The HTBI set primed first-round TCR CDR3 RT-PCR. MiXCR, applied by TCRdb to the multiplex PCR reads, yields one record per CDR3 protein. Here the sample spans approximately 370,000 distinct CDR3 sequences, 15% being singletons. A word on this clonotype: Its cognate antigen is unknown.

On the basis of clinical symptoms, serum thyroxine and TRAb, thyroid ultrasound and orbital computed tomography, diagnoses were made. The J gene is TRBJ2-2, the V gene TRBV11-2, with a possible D match to TRBD2 (5 bases). The clonotype comes from a woman in her twenties or thirties with Graves' hyperthyroidism. Sequencing was done on a sample of blood. CDR3 sequence: CASSFGEPNTGELFF. CDR3 nucleotide sequence: TGTGCCAGCAGCTTCGGGGAACCGAACACCGGGGAGCTGTTTTTT.